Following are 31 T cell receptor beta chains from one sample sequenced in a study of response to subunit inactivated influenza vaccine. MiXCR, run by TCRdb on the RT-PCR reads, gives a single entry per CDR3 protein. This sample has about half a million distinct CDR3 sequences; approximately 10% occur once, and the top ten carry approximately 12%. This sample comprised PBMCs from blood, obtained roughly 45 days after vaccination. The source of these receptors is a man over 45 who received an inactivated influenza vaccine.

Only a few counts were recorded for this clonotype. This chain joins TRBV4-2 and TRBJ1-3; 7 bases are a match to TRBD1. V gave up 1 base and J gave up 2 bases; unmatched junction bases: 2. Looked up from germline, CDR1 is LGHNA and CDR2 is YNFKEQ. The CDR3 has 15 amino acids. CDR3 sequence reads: CASSQGGGTGNTIYF. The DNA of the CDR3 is TGTGCCAGCAGCCAAGGAGGGGGCACTGGAAACACCATATATTTT.

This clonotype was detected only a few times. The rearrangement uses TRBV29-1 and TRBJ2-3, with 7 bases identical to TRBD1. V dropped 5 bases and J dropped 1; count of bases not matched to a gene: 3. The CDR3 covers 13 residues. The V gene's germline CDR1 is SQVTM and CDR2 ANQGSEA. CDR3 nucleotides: TGCAGCGTTCTCCAGGGGGGCACAGATACGCAGTATTTT. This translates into CSVLQGGTDTQYF.

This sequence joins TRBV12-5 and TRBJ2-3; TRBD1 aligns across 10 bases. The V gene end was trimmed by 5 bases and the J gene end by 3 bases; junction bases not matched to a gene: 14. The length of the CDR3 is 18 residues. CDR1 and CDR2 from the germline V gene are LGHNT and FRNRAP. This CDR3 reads CASGPGQGGVLGTDTQYF. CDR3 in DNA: TGTGCTAGTGGTCCAGGACAGGGGGGGGTACTCGGGACAGATACGCAGTATTTT.

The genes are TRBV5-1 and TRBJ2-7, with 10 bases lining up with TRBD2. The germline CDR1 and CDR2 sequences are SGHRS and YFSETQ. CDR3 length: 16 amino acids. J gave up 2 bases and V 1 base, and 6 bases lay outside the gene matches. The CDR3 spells CASSLLTSGLPYEQYF. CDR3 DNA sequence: TGCGCCAGCAGCTTGTTGACTAGCGGGCTGCCCTACGAGCAGTACTTC.

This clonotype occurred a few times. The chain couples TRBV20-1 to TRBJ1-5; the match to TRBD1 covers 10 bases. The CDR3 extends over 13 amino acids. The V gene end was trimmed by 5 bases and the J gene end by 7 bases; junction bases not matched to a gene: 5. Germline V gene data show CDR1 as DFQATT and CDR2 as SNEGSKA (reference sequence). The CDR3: CSAWDRGKQPQHF. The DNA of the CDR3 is TGCAGTGCTTGGGACAGGGGAAAGCAGCCCCAGCATTTT.

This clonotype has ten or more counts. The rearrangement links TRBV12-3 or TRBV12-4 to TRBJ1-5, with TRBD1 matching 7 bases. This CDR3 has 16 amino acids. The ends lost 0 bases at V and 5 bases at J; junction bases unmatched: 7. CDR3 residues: CASSLAGGGLDQPQHF. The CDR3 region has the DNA TGTGCCAGCAGTTTAGCAGGGGGCGGATTGGATCAGCCCCAGCATTTT.

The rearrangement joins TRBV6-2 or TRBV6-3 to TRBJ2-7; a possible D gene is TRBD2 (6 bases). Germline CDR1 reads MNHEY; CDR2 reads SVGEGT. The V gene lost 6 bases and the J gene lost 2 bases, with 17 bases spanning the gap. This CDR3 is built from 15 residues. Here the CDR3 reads CASSLLGLQTYEQYF. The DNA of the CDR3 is TGTGCCAGCAGCCTTCTGGGACTCCAAACCTACGAGCAGTACTTC.

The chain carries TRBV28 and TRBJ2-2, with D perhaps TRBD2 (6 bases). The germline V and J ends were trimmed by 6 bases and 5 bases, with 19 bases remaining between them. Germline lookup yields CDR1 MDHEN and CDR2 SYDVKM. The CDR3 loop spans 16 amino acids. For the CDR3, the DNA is TGTGCCAGCAGGCAAAACTTCCGACTAGTGACCGGGGAGCTGTTTTTT. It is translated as CASRQNFRLVTGELFF.

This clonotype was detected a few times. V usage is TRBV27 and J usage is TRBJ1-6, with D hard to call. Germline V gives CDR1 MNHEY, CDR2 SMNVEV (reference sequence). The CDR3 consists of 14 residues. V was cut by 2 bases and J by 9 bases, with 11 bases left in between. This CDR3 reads CASSLKPVGSPLHF. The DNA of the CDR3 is TGTGCCAGCAGTTTAAAGCCAGTGGGTTCACCCCTCCACTTT.

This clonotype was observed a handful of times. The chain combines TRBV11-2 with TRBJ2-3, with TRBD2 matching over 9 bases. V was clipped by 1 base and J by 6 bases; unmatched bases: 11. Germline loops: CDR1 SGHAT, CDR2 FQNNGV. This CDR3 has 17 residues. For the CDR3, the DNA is TGTGCCAGCAGCTTAGGCCTACTTAGCGGGGGAGGGGATACGCAGTATTTT. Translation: CASSLGLLSGGGDTQYF.

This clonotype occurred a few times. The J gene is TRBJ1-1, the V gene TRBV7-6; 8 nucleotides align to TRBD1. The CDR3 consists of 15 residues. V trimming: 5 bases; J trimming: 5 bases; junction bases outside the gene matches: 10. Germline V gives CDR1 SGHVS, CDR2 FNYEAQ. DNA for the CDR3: TGTGCCAGCAGCCAAACAGGGGGACCGCGAACTGAAGCTTTCTTT. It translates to CASSQTGGPRTEAFF.

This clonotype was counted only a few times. CDR3 coding DNA: TGTGCCATCAGTGAGCAGGGGGGGTCCTACAATGAGCAGTTCTTC. Its translation: CAISEQGGSYNEQFF. J is TRBJ2-1 and V is TRBV10-3; D is possibly TRBD1 or TRBD2 (7 bases each). The CDR3 length is 15 residues. CDR1 is ENHRY, CDR2 SYGVKD, per germline. V was clipped by 2 bases and J by 1 base, with 9 bases between them.

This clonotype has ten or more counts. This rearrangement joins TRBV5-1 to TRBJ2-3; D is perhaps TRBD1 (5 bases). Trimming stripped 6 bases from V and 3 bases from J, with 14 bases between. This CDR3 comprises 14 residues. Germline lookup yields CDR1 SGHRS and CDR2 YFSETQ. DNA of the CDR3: TGCGCCAGCAACAGGTCCCCATCTACAGATACGCAGTATTTT. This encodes CASNRSPSTDTQYF.

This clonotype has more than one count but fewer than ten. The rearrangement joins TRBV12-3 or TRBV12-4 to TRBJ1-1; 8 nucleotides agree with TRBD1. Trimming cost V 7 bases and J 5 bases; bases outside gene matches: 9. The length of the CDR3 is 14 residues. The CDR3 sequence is CASTSQGARTEAFF. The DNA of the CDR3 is TGTGCCAGCACTTCTCAGGGGGCGAGGACTGAAGCTTTCTTT.

The chain's CDR3 is CASRPAGHSYNEQFF. CDR3 DNA sequence: TGTGCCAGCAGACCTGCAGGGCATTCCTACAATGAGCAGTTCTTC. The genes are TRBV13 and TRBJ2-1, with a tentative D call TRBD1 (5 bases). There are 15 residues in the CDR3. With 6 bases removed from V and 1 base from J, the gap between germline ends came to 13 bases. The germline CDR1 and CDR2 sequences are PRHDT and FYEKMQ (reference sequence).

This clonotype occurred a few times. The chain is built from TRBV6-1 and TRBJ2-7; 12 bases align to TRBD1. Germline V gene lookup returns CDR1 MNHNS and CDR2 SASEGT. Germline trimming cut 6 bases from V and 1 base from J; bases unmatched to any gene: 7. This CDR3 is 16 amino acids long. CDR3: CASRGQGALTSYEQYF. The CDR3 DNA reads TGTGCCAGCAGGGGACAGGGGGCCCTTACATCCTACGAGCAGTACTTC.

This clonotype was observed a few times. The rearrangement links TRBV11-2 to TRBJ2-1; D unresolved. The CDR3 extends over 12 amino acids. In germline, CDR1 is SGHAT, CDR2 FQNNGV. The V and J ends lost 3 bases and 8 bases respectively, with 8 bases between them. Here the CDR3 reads CASSFSRHEQFF. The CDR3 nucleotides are TGTGCCAGCAGCTTTAGTCGTCATGAGCAGTTCTTC.

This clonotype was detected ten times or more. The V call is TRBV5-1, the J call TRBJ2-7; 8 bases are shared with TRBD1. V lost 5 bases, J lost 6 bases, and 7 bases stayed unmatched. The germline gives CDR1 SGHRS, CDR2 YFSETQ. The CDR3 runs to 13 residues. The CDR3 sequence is CASRDRDVGEQYF. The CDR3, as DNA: TGCGCCAGCAGGGACAGGGACGTCGGCGAGCAGTACTTC. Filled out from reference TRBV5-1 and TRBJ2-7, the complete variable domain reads KAGVTQTPRYLIKTRGQQVTLSCSPISGHRSVSWYQQTPGQGLQFLFEYFSETQRNKGNFPGRFSGRQFSNSRSEMNVSTLELGDSALYLCASRDRDVGEQYFGPGTRLTVT.

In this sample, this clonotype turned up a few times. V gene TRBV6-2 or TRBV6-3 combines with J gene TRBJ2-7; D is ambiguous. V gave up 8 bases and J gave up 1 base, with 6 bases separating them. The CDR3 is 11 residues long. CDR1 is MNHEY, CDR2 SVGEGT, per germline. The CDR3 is CASQDSYEQYF. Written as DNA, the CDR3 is TGTGCCAGCCAGGATTCCTACGAGCAGTACTTC.

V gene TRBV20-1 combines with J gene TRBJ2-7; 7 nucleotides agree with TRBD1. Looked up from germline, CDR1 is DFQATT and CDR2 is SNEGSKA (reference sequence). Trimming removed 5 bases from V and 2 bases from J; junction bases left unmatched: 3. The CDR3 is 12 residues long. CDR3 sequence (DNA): TGCAGTGCTTCTGACAGGGCCTACGAGCAGTACTTC. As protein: CSASDRAYEQYF.

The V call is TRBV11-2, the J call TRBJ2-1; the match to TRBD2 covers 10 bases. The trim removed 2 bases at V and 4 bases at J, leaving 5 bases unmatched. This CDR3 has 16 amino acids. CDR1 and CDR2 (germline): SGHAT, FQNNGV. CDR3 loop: CASSLISGRLYNEQFF. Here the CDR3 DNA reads TGTGCCAGCAGCTTAATTAGCGGGAGGTTATACAATGAGCAGTTCTTC.

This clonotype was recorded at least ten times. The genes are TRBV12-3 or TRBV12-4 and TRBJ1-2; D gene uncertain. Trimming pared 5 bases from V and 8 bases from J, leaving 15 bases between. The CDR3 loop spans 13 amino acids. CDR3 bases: TGTGCCAGCAGTCGAGGGCTGTGGAAAGGCTACACCTTC. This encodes CASSRGLWKGYTF.

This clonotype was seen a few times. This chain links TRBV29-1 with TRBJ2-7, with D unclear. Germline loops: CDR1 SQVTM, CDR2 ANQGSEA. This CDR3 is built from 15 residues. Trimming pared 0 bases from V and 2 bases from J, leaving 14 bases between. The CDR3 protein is CSVEDPETSTYEQYF. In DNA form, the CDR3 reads TGCAGCGTTGAAGATCCAGAGACCTCTACCTACGAGCAGTACTTC.

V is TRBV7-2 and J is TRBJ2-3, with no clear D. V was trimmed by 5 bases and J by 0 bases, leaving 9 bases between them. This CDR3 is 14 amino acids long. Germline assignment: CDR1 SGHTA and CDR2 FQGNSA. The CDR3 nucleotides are TGTGCCAGCAGCCCATATATAAGCACAGATACGCAGTATTTT. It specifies CASSPYISTDTQYF.

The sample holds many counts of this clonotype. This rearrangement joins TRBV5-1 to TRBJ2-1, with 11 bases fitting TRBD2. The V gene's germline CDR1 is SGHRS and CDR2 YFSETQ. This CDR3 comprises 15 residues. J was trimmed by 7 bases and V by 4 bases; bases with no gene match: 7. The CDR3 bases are TGCGCCAGCAGCCCTAATAGCGGGAGGGCAAATGAGCAGTTCTTC. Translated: CASSPNSGRANEQFF.

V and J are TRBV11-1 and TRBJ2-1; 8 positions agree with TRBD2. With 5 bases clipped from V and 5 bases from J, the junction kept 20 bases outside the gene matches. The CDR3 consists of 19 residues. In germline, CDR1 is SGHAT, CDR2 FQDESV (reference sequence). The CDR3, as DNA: TGTGCCAGCAGCGAGGGACTAGAGGGAGGTCGGACTAAGAACAATGAGCAGTTCTTC. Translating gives CASSEGLEGGRTKNNEQFF. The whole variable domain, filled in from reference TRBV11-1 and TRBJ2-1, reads EAEVAQSPRYKITEKSQAVAFWCDPISGHATLYWYRQILGQGPELLVQFQDESVVDDSQLPKDRFSAERLKGVDSTLKIQPAELGDSAMYLCASSEGLEGGRTKNNEQFFGPGTRLTVL.

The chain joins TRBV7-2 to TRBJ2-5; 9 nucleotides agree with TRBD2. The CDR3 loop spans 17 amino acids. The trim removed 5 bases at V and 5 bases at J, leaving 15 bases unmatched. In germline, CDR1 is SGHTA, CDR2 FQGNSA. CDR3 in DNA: TGTGCCAGCAGCGACCGAGGCGGGGGGGCGTTTGGGGAGACCCAGTACTTC. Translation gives CASSDRGGGAFGETQYF.

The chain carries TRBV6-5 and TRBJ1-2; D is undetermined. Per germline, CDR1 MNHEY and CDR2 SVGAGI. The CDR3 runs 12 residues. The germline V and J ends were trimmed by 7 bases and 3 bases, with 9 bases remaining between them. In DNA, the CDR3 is TGTGCCAGCATGGGCCGGTACTATGGCTACACCTTC. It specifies CASMGRYYGYTF.

CDR3 DNA: TGTGCCAGCAGCTTAGTGGCCGGCTTCAATGAGCAGTTCTTC. As protein: CASSLVAGFNEQFF. V usage is TRBV7-8 and J usage is TRBJ2-1; D ambiguous. Germline V lookup: CDR1 SGHVS, CDR2 FQNEAQ. The CDR3 sequence is 14 residues long. The ends were cut back, 1 base at V and 6 bases at J, with 10 bases in the middle.

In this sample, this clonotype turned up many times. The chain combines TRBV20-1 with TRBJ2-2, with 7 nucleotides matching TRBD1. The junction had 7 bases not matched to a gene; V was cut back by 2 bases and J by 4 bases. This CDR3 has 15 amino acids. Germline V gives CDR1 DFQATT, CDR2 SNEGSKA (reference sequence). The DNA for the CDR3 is TGCAGTGCTAGACAACAGGGGCGGGTCACCGGGGAGCTGTTTTTT. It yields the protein CSARQQGRVTGELFF.

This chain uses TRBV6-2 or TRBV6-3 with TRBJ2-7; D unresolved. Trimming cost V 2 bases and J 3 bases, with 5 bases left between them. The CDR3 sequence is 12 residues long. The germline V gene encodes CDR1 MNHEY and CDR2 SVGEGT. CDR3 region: CASSYKGYEQYF. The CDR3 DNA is TGTGCCAGCAGTTACAAGGGCTACGAGCAGTACTTC.